These 4 T cell receptor beta chains were all obtained from the same sample, sequenced in a study of blood T cell repertoires in COVID-19. TCRdb's table, derived via immunoSEQ multiplex PCR, lists solely in-frame clones and lacks some. The table lists hundreds of thousands of clones, around 87% of them singletons. The specimen was peripheral blood. The source is a man between 60 and 75 years old with acute or convalescent COVID-19.

The CDR3 DNA is TGCGCCAGCAGCACGTTAGCGGGGGGATGGCAAGAGACCCAGTACTTC. The encoded protein is CASSTLAGGWQETQYF. The rearrangement joins TRBV5-1 to TRBJ2-5; 10 bases match TRBD2. The CDR3 has 16 amino acids. The germline V gene has CDR1 SGHRS and CDR2 YFSETQ. The trim removed 4 bases at V and 2 bases at J, leaving 8 bases unmatched.

The V gene is TRBV10-3, the J gene TRBJ1-5; a possible D gene is TRBD1 (5 bases). Germline CDR1 ENHRY, CDR2 SYGVKD. Trimming pared 3 bases from V and 1 base from J, leaving 10 bases between. The CDR3 is 15 residues long. The CDR3 spells CAISEGVGSNQPQHF. CDR3 sequence (DNA): TGTGCCATCAGTGAAGGGGTAGGGAGCAATCAGCCCCAGCATTTT.

This chain connects TRBV2 to TRBJ2-5; a possible D gene is TRBD2 (6 bases). This CDR3 region has 13 residues. Germline CDR1 is SNHLY and CDR2 is FYNNEI. V gave up 6 bases and J gave up 2 bases, with 10 bases separating them. The CDR3 coding sequence is TGTGCCAGCAGGGGGGGAGGACAAGAGACCCAGTACTTC. Amino acids: CASRGGGQETQYF.

The chain has TRBV11-2 and TRBJ1-5; maybe TRBD1 (6 bases). The germline V gene has CDR1 SGHAT and CDR2 FQNNGV. Trimming removed 6 bases from V and 4 bases from J, with 19 bases in between. This CDR3 has 16 residues. The CDR3 here is CASSIQMGARNQPQHF. Written as DNA, the CDR3 is TGTGCCAGCAGTATACAAATGGGGGCTAGGAATCAGCCCCAGCATTTT.